What follows describes a single T cell receptor beta chain. Its antigen is as yet unknown. This entry belongs to a study of blood T cells in healthy people across ages. Whole-study findings and limits: More naive CD4+ cells and higher diversity were found in long-lived than in aged donors.

The CDR3 consists of 15 residues. CDR1 is SGHRS, CDR2 YFSETQ, per germline. Germline trimming cut 5 bases from V and 1 base from J; bases unmatched to any gene: 8. Primed by a sample-barcoded 5' primer and a J-beta primer mix, a second PCR proceeded for about 6 to 12 cycles. TCRdb reprocessed the 5' RACE reads with MiXCR, giving one entry per CDR3 protein. Among 700,000 to 950,000 distinct CDR3 sequences listed, roughly 43% were seen once. V and J are TRBV5-1 and TRBJ1-1; the match to TRBD1 covers 7 bases. This TCR came from a woman aged 55-75 years in good health. The sample taken for sequencing was blood. The CDR3 here is CASRGGGYGNTEAFF. The CDR3 region has the DNA TGCGCCAGCAGAGGAGGGGGCTACGGGAACACTGAAGCTTTCTTT.